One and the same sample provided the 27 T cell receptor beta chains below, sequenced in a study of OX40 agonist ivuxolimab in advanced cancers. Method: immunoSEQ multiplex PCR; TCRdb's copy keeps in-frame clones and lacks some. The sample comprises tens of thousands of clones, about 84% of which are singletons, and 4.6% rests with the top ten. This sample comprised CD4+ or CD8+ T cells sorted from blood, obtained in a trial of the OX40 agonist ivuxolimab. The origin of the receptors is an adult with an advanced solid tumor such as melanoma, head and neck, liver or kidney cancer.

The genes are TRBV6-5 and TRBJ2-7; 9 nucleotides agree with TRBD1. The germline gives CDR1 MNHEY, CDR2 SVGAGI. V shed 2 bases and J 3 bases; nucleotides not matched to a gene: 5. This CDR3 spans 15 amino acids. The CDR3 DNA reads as TGTGCCAGCAGTTACGACGGACAGGGGCACTACGAGCAGTACTTC. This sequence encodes CASSYDGQGHYEQYF.

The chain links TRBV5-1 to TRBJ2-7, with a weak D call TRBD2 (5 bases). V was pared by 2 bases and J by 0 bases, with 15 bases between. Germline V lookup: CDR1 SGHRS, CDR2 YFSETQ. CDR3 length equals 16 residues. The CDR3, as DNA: TGCGCCAGCAGCTTCTGGACTTTTTCCAGCTCCTACGAGCAGTACTTC. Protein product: CASSFWTFSSSYEQYF.

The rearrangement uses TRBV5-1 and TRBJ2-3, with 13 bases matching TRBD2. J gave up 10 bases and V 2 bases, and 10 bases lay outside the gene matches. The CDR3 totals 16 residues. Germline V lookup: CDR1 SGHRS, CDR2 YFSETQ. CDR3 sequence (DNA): TGCGCCAGCAGCTTACAAGGGACTAGCGGGGAGGATGCGCAGTATTTT. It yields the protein CASSLQGTSGEDAQYF. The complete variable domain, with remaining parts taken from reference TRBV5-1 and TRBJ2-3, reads KAGVTQTPRYLIKTRGQQVTLSCSPISGHRSVSWYQQTPGQGLQFLFEYFSETQRNKGNFPGRFSGRQFSNSRSEMNVSTLELGDSALYLCASSLQGTSGEDAQYFGPGTRLTVL.

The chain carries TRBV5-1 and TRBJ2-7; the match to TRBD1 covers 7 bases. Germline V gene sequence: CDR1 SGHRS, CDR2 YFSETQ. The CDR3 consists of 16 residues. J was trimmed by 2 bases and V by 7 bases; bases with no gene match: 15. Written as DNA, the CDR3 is TGCGCCAGCGCCCGTGACTCCGGGACAGACACCTACGAGCAGTACTTC. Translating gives CASARDSGTDTYEQYF.

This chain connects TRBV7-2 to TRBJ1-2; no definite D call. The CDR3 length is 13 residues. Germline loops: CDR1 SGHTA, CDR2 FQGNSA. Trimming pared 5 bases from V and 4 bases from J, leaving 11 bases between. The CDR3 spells CASSPDLSYGYTF. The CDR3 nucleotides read TGTGCCAGCAGCCCGGACCTTTCCTATGGCTACACCTTC.

The CDR3 nucleotides read TGTGCCAGCAGCTTGTACGGGTATGGCAATCAGCCCCAGCATTTT. Amino acid sequence: CASSLYGYGNQPQHF. The genes are TRBV5-8 and TRBJ1-5; D unclear. The CDR3 extends over 15 amino acids. The germline V and J ends were trimmed by 1 base and 2 bases, with 10 bases remaining between them. In germline, CDR1 is SGHTS, CDR2 YDEGEE.

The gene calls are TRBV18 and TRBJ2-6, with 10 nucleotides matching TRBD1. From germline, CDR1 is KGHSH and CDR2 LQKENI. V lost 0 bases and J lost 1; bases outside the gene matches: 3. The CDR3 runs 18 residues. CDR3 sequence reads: CASSPPGQGFSGANVLTF. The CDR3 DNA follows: TGTGCCAGCTCACCACCGGGACAGGGGTTTTCTGGGGCCAACGTCCTGACTTTC.

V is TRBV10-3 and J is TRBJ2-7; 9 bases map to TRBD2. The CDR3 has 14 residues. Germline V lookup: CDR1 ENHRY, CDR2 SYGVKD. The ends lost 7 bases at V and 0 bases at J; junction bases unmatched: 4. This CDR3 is CAIMSSGSSYEQYF. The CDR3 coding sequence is TGTGCCATCATGAGTAGCGGGAGCTCCTACGAGCAGTACTTC.

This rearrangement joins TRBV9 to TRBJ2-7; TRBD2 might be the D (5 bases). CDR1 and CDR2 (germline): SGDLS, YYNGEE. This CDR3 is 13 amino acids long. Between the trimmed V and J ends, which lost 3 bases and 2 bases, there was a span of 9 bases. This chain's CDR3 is CASSEEATYEQYF. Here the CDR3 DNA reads TGTGCCAGCAGCGAGGAGGCTACCTACGAGCAGTACTTC.

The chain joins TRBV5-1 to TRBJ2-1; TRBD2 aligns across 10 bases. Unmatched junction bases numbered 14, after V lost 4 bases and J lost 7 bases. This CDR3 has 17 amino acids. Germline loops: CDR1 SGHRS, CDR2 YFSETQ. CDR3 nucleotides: TGCGCCAGCAGCCCCACCCCCGTAGCGGGGGGTATGAATGAGCAGTTCTTC. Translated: CASSPTPVAGGMNEQFF.

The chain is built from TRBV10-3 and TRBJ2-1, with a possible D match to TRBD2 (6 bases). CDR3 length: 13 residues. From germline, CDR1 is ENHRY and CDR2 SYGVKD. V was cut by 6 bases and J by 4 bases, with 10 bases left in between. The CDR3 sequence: CAIRRLEYNEQFF. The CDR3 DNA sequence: TGTGCCATCAGAAGACTAGAATACAATGAGCAGTTCTTC.

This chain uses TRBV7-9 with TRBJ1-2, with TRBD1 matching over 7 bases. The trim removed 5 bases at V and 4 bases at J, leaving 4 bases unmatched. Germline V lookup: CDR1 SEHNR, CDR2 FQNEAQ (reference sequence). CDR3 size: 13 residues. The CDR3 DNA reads TGTGCCAGCAGCCCATCAGGGGGCTATGGCTACACCTTC. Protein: CASSPSGGYGYTF.

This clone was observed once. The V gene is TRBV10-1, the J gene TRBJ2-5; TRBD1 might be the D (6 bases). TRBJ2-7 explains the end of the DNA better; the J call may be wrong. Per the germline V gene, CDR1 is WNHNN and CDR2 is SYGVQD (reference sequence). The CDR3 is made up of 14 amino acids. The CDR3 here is CASSDSGQNYEQYF. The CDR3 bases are TGCGCCAGCAGTGACTCGGGACAAAACTACGAGCAGTACTTC.

Here the CDR3 DNA reads TGTGCCAGCAGCCAGCAAACAGGGGGCCCGAACACTGAAGCTTTCTTT. Translating gives CASSQQTGGPNTEAFF. This sequence joins TRBV4-2 and TRBJ1-1; 9 nucleotides agree with TRBD1. V shed 3 bases, J shed 1 base, and the junction held 6 bases outside the gene matches. This CDR3 is built from 16 residues. The germline V gene encodes CDR1 LGHNA and CDR2 YNFKEQ.

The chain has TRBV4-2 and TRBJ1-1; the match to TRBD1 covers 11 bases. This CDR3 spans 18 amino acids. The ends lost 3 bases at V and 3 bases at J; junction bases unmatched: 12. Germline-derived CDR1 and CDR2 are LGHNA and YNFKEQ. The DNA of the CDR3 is TGTGCCAGCAGCCAGGACAGGGGGCGGCTAATTTTCGACACTGAAGCTTTCTTT. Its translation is CASSQDRGRLIFDTEAFF.

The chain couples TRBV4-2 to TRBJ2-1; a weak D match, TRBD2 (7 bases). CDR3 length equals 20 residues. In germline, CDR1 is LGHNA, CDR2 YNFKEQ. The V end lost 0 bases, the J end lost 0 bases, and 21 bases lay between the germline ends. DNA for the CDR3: TGTGCCAGCAGCCAAGATCCTGGGGGGGCTTCATCACCCTCCTACAATGAGCAGTTCTTC. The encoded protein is CASSQDPGGASSPSYNEQFF.

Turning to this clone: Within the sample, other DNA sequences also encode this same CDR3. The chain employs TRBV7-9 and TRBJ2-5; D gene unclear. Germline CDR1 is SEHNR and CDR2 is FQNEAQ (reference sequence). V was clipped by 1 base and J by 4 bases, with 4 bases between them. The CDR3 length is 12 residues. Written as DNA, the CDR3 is TGTGCCAGCAGCTTAGTGGGAGAGACCCAGTACTTC. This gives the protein CASSLVGETQYF. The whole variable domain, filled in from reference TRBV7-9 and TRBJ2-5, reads DTGVSQNPRHKITKRGQNVTFRCDPISEHNRLYWYRQTLGQGPEFLTYFQNEAQLEKSRLLSDRFSAERPKGSFSTLEIQRTEQGDSAMYLCASSLVGETQYFGPGTRLLVL.

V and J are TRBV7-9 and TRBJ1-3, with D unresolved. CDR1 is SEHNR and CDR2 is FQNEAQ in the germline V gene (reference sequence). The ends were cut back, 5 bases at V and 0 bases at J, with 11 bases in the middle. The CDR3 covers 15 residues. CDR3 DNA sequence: TGTGCCAGCAGCCTTCAAAGGATCTCTGGAAACACCATATATTTT. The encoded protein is CASSLQRISGNTIYF.

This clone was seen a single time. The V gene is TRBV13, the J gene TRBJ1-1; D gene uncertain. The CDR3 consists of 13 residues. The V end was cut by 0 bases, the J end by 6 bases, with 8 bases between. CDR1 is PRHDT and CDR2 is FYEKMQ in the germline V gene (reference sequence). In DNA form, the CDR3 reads TGTGCCAGCAGCTTAGGGTCCTGGCCTGAAGCTTTCTTT. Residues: CASSLGSWPEAFF.

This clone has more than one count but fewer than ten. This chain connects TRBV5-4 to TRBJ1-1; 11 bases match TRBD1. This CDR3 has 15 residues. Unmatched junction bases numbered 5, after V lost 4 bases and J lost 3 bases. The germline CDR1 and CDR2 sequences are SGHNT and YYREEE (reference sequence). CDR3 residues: CASSKGQGADTEAFF. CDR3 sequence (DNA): TGTGCCAGCAGCAAAGGACAGGGGGCGGACACTGAAGCTTTCTTT.

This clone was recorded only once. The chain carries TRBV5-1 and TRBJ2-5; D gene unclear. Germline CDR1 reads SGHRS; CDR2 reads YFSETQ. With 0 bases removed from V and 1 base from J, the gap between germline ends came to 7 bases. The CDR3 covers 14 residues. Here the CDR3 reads CASSLGDTQETQYF. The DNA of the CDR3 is TGCGCCAGCAGCTTGGGGGATACCCAAGAGACCCAGTACTTC.

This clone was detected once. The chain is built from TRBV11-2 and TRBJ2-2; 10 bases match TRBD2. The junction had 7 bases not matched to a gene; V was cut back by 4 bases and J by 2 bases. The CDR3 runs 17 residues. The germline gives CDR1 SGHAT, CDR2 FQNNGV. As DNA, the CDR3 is TGTGCCAGCAGCTCACTAGCGGGAAGGGGTAACACCGGGGAGCTGTTTTTT. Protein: CASSSLAGRGNTGELFF.

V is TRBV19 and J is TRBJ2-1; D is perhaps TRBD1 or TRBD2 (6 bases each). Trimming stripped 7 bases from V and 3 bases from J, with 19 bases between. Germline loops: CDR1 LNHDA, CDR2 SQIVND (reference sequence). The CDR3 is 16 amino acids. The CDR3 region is CASTRLGGSNYNEQFF. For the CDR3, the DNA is TGTGCCAGTACCAGACTCGGGGGCTCCAACTACAATGAGCAGTTCTTC.

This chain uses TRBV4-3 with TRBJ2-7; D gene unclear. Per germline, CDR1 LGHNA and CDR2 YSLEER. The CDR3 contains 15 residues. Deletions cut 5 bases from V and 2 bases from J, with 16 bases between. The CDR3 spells CASSDRAEHTYEQYF. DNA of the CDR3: TGCGCCAGCAGCGATAGGGCGGAACATACCTACGAGCAGTACTTC.

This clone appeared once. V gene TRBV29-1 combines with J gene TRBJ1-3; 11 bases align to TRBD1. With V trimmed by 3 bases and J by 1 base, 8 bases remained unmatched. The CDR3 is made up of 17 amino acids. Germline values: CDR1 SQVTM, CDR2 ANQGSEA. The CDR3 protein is CSVELGGQGASGNTIYF. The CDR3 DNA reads TGCAGCGTTGAGTTGGGAGGACAGGGGGCATCTGGAAACACCATATATTTT.

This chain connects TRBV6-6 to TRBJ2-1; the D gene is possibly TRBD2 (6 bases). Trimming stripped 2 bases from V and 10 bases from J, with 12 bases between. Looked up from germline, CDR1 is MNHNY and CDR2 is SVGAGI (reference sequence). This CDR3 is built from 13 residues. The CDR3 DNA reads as TGTGCCAGCAGTTACGGAGCGGGTAACGAGCAGTTCTTC. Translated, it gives CASSYGAGNEQFF.

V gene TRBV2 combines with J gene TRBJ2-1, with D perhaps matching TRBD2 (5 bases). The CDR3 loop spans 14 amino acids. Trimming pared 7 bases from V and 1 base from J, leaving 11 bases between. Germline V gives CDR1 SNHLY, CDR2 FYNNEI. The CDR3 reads CASNRERSYNEQFF. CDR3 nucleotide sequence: TGTGCCAGCAACCGGGAAAGGTCCTACAATGAGCAGTTCTTC. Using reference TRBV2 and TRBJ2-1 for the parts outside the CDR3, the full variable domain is EPEVTQTPSHQVTQMGQEVILRCVPISNHLYFYWYRQILGQKVEFLVSFYNNEISEKSEIFDDQFSVERPDGSNFTLKIRSTKLEDSAMYFCASNRERSYNEQFFGPGTRLTVL.